The 9 T cell receptor beta chains in this list originate from one sample, sequenced in a study of blood T cells in healthy people across ages. A J-beta primer mix and a sample-barcoded 5' primer were used in a second PCR of about 7 to 12 cycles. TCRdb reprocessed the 5' RACE reads with MiXCR, giving one entry per CDR3 protein. The table includes more than 650,000 distinct CDR3 sequences, about 53% detected once. Material for sequencing was blood. The receptors derive from a man aged 80 or over in good health.

The V gene is TRBV7-8, the J gene TRBJ1-2; D perhaps matches TRBD1 (5 bases). V shed 8 bases and J shed 1 base, with 20 bases lying between them. From germline, CDR1 is SGHVS and CDR2 FQNEAQ. The CDR3 extends over 16 amino acids. The CDR3 nucleotides are TGTGCCAGCGGTGGATCTAGGTTTGGGGGTAACTATGGCTACACCTTC. As protein: CASGGSRFGGNYGYTF.

V and J are TRBV27 and TRBJ2-7; D may correspond to TRBD1 or TRBD2 (5 bases each). The CDR3 is made up of 14 amino acids. The V and J ends lost 8 bases and 0 bases respectively, with 14 bases between them. CDR1 is MNHEY, CDR2 SMNVEV, per germline (reference sequence). CDR3 sequence: CASRRDGLSYEQYF. The CDR3 nucleotides read TGTGCCAGCCGCCGGGACGGACTCTCCTACGAGCAGTACTTC.

This clonotype has more than one count but fewer than ten. This chain connects TRBV6-5 to TRBJ2-7; 7 nucleotides line up with TRBD1. The CDR3 is 13 residues long. Germline V gene data show CDR1 as MNHEY and CDR2 as SVGAGI. The J segment lost 0 bases and the V segment lost 7 bases, leaving 3 bases of the junction unmatched. CDR3 nucleotide sequence: TGTGCCAGCATTCGACAGGGCTCCTACGAGCAGTACTTC. It encodes CASIRQGSYEQYF.

This chain joins TRBV10-1 and TRBJ2-6; no definite D call. The CDR3 covers 14 residues. V was trimmed by 3 bases and J by 2 bases, leaving 5 bases between them. Germline assignment: CDR1 WNHNN and CDR2 SYGVQD (reference sequence). CDR3 sequence reads: CASSDGAGANVLTF. The CDR3 bases are TGCGCCAGCAGTGATGGTGCTGGGGCCAACGTCCTGACTTTC.

This rearrangement joins TRBV2 to TRBJ1-4; D perhaps matches TRBD1 (5 bases). V lost 6 bases, J lost 3 bases, and 11 bases lay in between. Germline CDR1 reads SNHLY; CDR2 reads FYNNEI. CDR3 length: 14 amino acids. The CDR3 protein is CASRRQGANEKLFF. The CDR3 nucleotides read TGTGCCAGCAGGAGGCAAGGGGCTAATGAAAAACTGTTTTTT.

The chain has TRBV7-3 and TRBJ2-7, with D perhaps matching TRBD2 (7 bases). V lost 1 base and J lost 1, with 14 bases in between. This CDR3 contains 16 residues. Germline V gene sequence: CDR1 SGHTA, CDR2 FQGTGA. In DNA, the CDR3 is TGTGCCAGCAGCTTAAGAGGAGGGAGGGGGTCCTACGAGCAGTACTTC. As protein: CASSLRGGRGSYEQYF.

This clonotype was observed a handful of times. The J gene is TRBJ2-1, the V gene TRBV2, with D possibly called TRBD1 or TRBD2 (6 bases each). V lost 4 bases to trimming and J lost 4 bases, with 14 bases between them. CDR1 and CDR2 from the germline V gene are SNHLY and FYNNEI. CDR3 size: 15 residues. This CDR3 reads CASSVETGGYNEQFF. For the CDR3, the DNA is TGTGCCAGCAGTGTAGAGACAGGAGGGTACAATGAGCAGTTCTTC.

This clonotype turned up a few times. The rearrangement uses TRBV6-5 and TRBJ2-1; D may be TRBD1 (6 bases). This CDR3 is 15 amino acids long. Germline CDR1 reads MNHEY; CDR2 reads SVGAGI. V shed 0 bases and J shed 8 bases, with 14 bases lying between them. This CDR3 is CASSYSRGFRDEQFF. CDR3 nucleotide sequence: TGTGCCAGCAGTTACTCGAGGGGGTTCCGGGATGAGCAGTTCTTC.

This chain connects TRBV7-2 to TRBJ1-6; no firm D call. Trimming left V 6 bases short and J 7 bases short, with 16 bases between. CDR3 length: 15 residues. The germline CDR1 and CDR2 sequences are SGHTA and FQGNSA. CDR3 nucleotide sequence: TGTGCCAGCAGACCTCGAAGGAGAGAAAATTCACCCCTCCACTTT. It encodes CASRPRRRENSPLHF.